The 30 T cell receptor beta chains listed next were all sequenced from one sample in a study of blood T cell repertoires in COVID-19. Measured with immunoSEQ multiplex PCR; TCRdb has only the in-frame clones, and not every one. This table holds hundreds of thousands of clones, around 87% found once. The material sequenced was PBMCs or T cells enriched from blood (not recorded which). These receptors originate from a woman aged 18-35 years with acute COVID-19.

V gene TRBV9 combines with J gene TRBJ1-2; 9 nucleotides agree with TRBD1. Germline V gives CDR1 SGDLS, CDR2 YYNGEE. This CDR3 contains 17 residues. The V segment lost 4 bases and the J segment 0 bases; nucleotides outside the gene matches: 10. CDR3 nucleotides: TGTGCCAGCAGCCTTTGGACAGGGGCTTCTCCTAACTATGGCTACACCTTC. It encodes CASSLWTGASPNYGYTF.

This chain links TRBV28 with TRBJ2-7; no reliable D call. Per the germline V gene, CDR1 is MDHEN and CDR2 is SYDVKM. The CDR3 spans 13 residues. The V gene lost 3 bases and the J gene lost 0 bases, with 6 bases spanning the gap. The CDR3 spells CASSFELSYEQYF. The CDR3 DNA is TGTGCCAGCAGTTTTGAACTCTCCTACGAGCAGTACTTC.

This rearrangement joins TRBV11-2 to TRBJ2-3; D gene unclear. Germline CDR1 SGHAT, CDR2 FQNNGV. V dropped 3 bases and J dropped 3 bases, with 7 bases sitting between them. This CDR3 has 13 amino acids. This CDR3 is CASSLRGTDTQYF. CDR3 sequence (DNA): TGTGCCAGCAGCTTGAGAGGAACAGATACGCAGTATTTT. Full variable domain (missing parts from reference TRBV11-2 and TRBJ2-3): EAGVAQSPRYKIIEKRQSVAFWCNPISGHATLYWYQQILGQGPKLLIQFQNNGVVDDSQLPKDRFSAERLKGVDSTLKIQPAKLEDSAVYLCASSLRGTDTQYFGPGTRLTVL.

The chain couples TRBV28 to TRBJ2-7, with 7 bases aligning to TRBD1. After removal of 2 bases from V and 3 bases from J, the junction contained 7 bases not matched to a gene. The germline gives CDR1 MDHEN, CDR2 SYDVKM. CDR3 length: 15 amino acids. This CDR3 is CASSLGDSTFYEQYF. CDR3 bases: TGTGCCAGCAGTTTAGGGGACAGTACGTTCTACGAGCAGTACTTC.

This sequence joins TRBV14 and TRBJ2-2; D might be TRBD1 (5 bases). Trimming took 6 bases from V and 6 from J, leaving 17 bases between them. Germline values: CDR1 SGHDN, CDR2 FVKESK. The CDR3 length is 15 residues. CDR3 sequence: CASRLGASYPGELFF. The CDR3 region has the DNA TGTGCCAGCAGGCTAGGGGCCTCGTACCCCGGGGAGCTGTTTTTT.

The J gene is TRBJ1-1, the V gene TRBV7-9; 8 bases are shared with TRBD1. The CDR3 is 16 residues long. The germline V gene encodes CDR1 SEHNR and CDR2 FQNEAQ (reference sequence). V shed 5 bases, J shed 7 bases, and the junction held 15 bases outside the gene matches. The CDR3 bases are TGTGCCAGCAGCCCAGGGACAGGCGGAACCCGGGTTGAAGCTTTCTTT. It codes for CASSPGTGGTRVEAFF.

V and J are TRBV19 and TRBJ2-6; D possibly corresponds to TRBD2 (7 bases). CDR1 LNHDA and CDR2 SQIVND come from the germline V gene (reference sequence). This CDR3 comprises 17 residues. Trimming cost V 3 bases and J 2 bases, with 14 bases left between them. The CDR3 nucleotides are TGTGCCAGTAGTATTCGGGGGGCCATCACTGGGGCCAACGTCCTGACTTTC. This sequence encodes CASSIRGAITGANVLTF.

The chain recombines TRBV30 with TRBJ2-1; perhaps TRBD2 as D (6 bases). Germline V gene sequence: CDR1 GTSNPN, CDR2 SVGIG (reference sequence). This CDR3 has 12 residues. The CDR3: CAAGRSYNEQFF. CDR3 nucleotide sequence: TGTGCGGCGGGGCGCTCCTACAATGAGCAGTTCTTC.

Here the CDR3 reads CASSLVRRAYEQFF. The DNA of the CDR3 is TGTGCCAGCAGCTTAGTCCGCAGGGCCTATGAGCAGTTCTTC. The rearrangement links TRBV11-2 to TRBJ2-1; D possibly corresponds to TRBD1 (5 bases). V lost 1 base and J 8 bases, leaving 12 bases between the germline ends. CDR3 length: 14 amino acids. Per germline, CDR1 SGHAT and CDR2 FQNNGV. The full variable domain, rest sourced from reference TRBV11-2 and TRBJ2-1, is EAGVAQSPRYKIIEKRQSVAFWCNPISGHATLYWYQQILGQGPKLLIQFQNNGVVDDSQLPKDRFSAERLKGVDSTLKIQPAKLEDSAVYLCASSLVRRAYEQFFGPGTRLTVL.

V and J are TRBV19 and TRBJ1-2; TRBD1 might be the D (6 bases). Germline V CDR1 and CDR2: LNHDA, SQIVND (reference sequence). The CDR3 is 12 residues long. V was clipped by 8 bases and J by 2 bases, with 9 bases between them. The CDR3 protein is CASATGNYGYTF. DNA of the CDR3: TGTGCCAGTGCTACAGGGAACTATGGCTACACCTTC.

The rearrangement uses TRBV7-2 and TRBJ1-5; TRBD1 aligns across 10 bases. The CDR3 is made up of 15 amino acids. V shed 6 bases, J shed 6 bases, and the junction held 8 bases outside the gene matches. Per germline, CDR1 SGHTA and CDR2 FQGNSA. The CDR3 loop is CASSPGTGAAQPQHF. The CDR3 bases are TGTGCCAGCAGTCCTGGGACAGGGGCGGCTCAGCCCCAGCATTTT.

This rearrangement joins TRBV28 to TRBJ2-5; 10 nucleotides agree with TRBD2. The V gene's germline CDR1 is MDHEN and CDR2 SYDVKM. This CDR3 is 16 amino acids long. The V segment lost 2 bases and the J segment 2 bases; nucleotides outside the gene matches: 5. The CDR3 DNA reads TGTGCCAGCAGTTTACCGGGACTAGCGTCGCAAGAGACCCAGTACTTC. It specifies CASSLPGLASQETQYF.

The V and J genes are TRBV28 and TRBJ2-2; the match to TRBD2 covers 12 bases. CDR1 is MDHEN and CDR2 is SYDVKM in the germline V gene. J lost 3 bases, V lost 8 bases, and 4 bases had no gene match. This CDR3 has 15 amino acids. CDR3 residues: CASWRLAGDTGELFF. CDR3 sequence (DNA): TGTGCCAGCTGGCGACTAGCGGGAGACACCGGGGAGCTGTTTTTT.

The rearrangement links TRBV5-4 to TRBJ2-1; 9 nucleotides match TRBD2. Germline V gives CDR1 SGHNT, CDR2 YYREEE (reference sequence). V gave up 0 bases and J gave up 4 bases; unmatched junction bases: 2. The length of the CDR3 is 15 residues. This CDR3 is CASSLETSGYNEQFF. As DNA, the CDR3 is TGTGCCAGCAGCTTGGAGACTAGCGGTTACAATGAGCAGTTCTTC. Supplemented by reference TRBV5-4 and TRBJ2-1, the full variable domain reads ETGVTQSPTHLIKTRGQQVTLRCSSQSGHNTVSWYQQALGQGPQFIFQYYREEENGRGNFPPRFSGLQFPNYSSELNVNALELDDSALYLCASSLETSGYNEQFFGPGTRLTVL.

The chain uses TRBV5-4 and TRBJ2-5; the D gene is possibly TRBD2 (6 bases). Trimming removed 1 base from V and 3 bases from J, with 7 bases in between. The germline CDR1 and CDR2 sequences are SGHNT and YYREEE (reference sequence). This CDR3 has 13 amino acids. The CDR3 loop reads CASSLRGEETQYF. CDR3 bases: TGTGCCAGCAGCTTGCGCGGGGAAGAGACCCAGTACTTC.

The chain uses TRBV5-5 and TRBJ2-7, with a weak D call TRBD2 (5 bases). The CDR3 has 11 residues. With 0 bases removed from V and 7 bases from J, the gap between germline ends came to 5 bases. Germline V gene data show CDR1 as SGHKS and CDR2 as YYEKEE (reference sequence). The CDR3 protein is CASSLEREQYF. The DNA for the CDR3 is TGTGCCAGCAGCTTGGAGCGGGAGCAGTACTTC.

V usage is TRBV5-1 and J usage is TRBJ1-2; D is perhaps TRBD1 (5 bases). The CDR3 runs to 12 residues. Germline V lookup: CDR1 SGHRS, CDR2 YFSETQ. Between the trimmed V and J ends, which lost 4 bases and 8 bases, there was a span of 12 bases. The CDR3: CASSADGGGYTF. DNA for the CDR3: TGCGCCAGCAGCGCGGACGGGGGAGGCTACACCTTC.

This chain joins TRBV7-6 and TRBJ1-1; TRBD1 is a possible D gene (5 bases). The CDR3 loop spans 16 amino acids. From germline, CDR1 is SGHVS and CDR2 FNYEAQ. V was pared by 1 base and J by 1 base, with 13 bases between. The DNA of the CDR3 is TGTGCCAGCAGCTTAGAGCGGAGGGGAGGGAACACTGAAGCTTTCTTT. It is translated as CASSLERRGGNTEAFF. Filled out from reference TRBV7-6 and TRBJ1-1, the complete variable domain reads GAGVSQSPRYKVTKRGQDVALRCDPISGHVSLYWYRQALGQGPEFLTYFNYEAQQDKSGLPNDRFSAERPEGSISTLTIQRTEQRDSAMYRCASSLERRGGNTEAFFGQGTRLTVV.

The chain employs TRBV5-1 and TRBJ2-2; D gene unclear. Between the trimmed V and J ends, which lost 4 bases and 2 bases, there was a span of 9 bases. This CDR3 comprises 14 residues. Per germline, CDR1 SGHRS and CDR2 YFSETQ. The CDR3 bases are TGCGCCAGCAGCCCTGGCCCCAACACCGGGGAGCTGTTTTTT. The encoded protein is CASSPGPNTGELFF.

The V and J genes are TRBV27 and TRBJ2-7; TRBD2 is a possible D gene (5 bases). Trimming left V 0 bases short and J 3 bases short, with 9 bases between. CDR1 is MNHEY and CDR2 is SMNVEV in the germline V gene (reference sequence). The CDR3 spans 14 residues. This chain's CDR3 is CASSLSGNHYEQYF. In nucleotides, the CDR3 is TGTGCCAGCAGTTTATCCGGGAATCACTACGAGCAGTACTTC.

The rearrangement links TRBV18 to TRBJ2-1; 7 nucleotides agree with TRBD2. Germline V gives CDR1 KGHSH, CDR2 LQKENI. The CDR3 length is 14 residues. V lost 3 bases to trimming and J lost 5 bases; unmatched junction nucleotides: 4. As DNA, the CDR3 is TGTGCCAGCTCACCCCCGGGAGGAAACAATGAGCAGTTCTTC. Translating it yields CASSPPGGNNEQFF.

The gene calls are TRBV10-3 and TRBJ1-1, with TRBD1 matching over 8 bases. The length of the CDR3 is 12 residues. The V gene's germline CDR1 is ENHRY and CDR2 SYGVKD. V shed 6 bases and J 5 bases; nucleotides not matched to a gene: 2. CDR3: CAIRDRDTEAFF. The CDR3 DNA follows: TGTGCCATCAGGGACAGGGATACTGAAGCTTTCTTT.

The gene calls are TRBV5-4 and TRBJ2-3; 9 positions agree with TRBD1. CDR3 size: 16 residues. Germline V gene sequence: CDR1 SGHNT, CDR2 YYREEE (reference sequence). The trim removed 5 bases at V and 4 bases at J, leaving 11 bases unmatched. The CDR3 sequence is CASRFGTGTTSDTQYF. The CDR3 nucleotides read TGTGCCAGCAGATTTGGGACAGGGACGACCTCAGATACGCAGTATTTT.

The V gene is TRBV6-5, the J gene TRBJ1-2, with TRBD1 matching 10 bases. This CDR3 region has 15 residues. The V gene's germline CDR1 is MNHEY and CDR2 SVGAGI. V was pared by 6 bases and J by 2 bases, with 6 bases of the junction left unmatched. In DNA, the CDR3 is TGTGCCAGCAGCCCGGGACAGGGGACAAACTATGGCTACACCTTC. It translates to CASSPGQGTNYGYTF.

V is TRBV18 and J is TRBJ1-1; TRBD1 might be the D (6 bases). Trimming took off 6 bases at V and 3 bases at J, with 14 bases between the two ends. This CDR3 has 14 residues. CDR1 is KGHSH, CDR2 LQKENI, per germline. The CDR3 DNA is TGTGCCAGCTCCCTCCGGGGGGGCCACACTGAAGCTTTCTTT. Translated: CASSLRGGHTEAFF.

The table lists this clone with a count of one. Here the CDR3 reads CASRVGGARETQYF. The DNA of the CDR3 is TGTGCCAGCAGGGTCGGGGGGGCGCGGGAGACCCAGTACTTC. The chain joins TRBV28 to TRBJ2-5, with 8 positions matching TRBD2. Germline loops: CDR1 MDHEN, CDR2 SYDVKM. The trim removed 6 bases at V and 5 bases at J, leaving 8 bases unmatched. There are 14 residues in the CDR3.

The chain links TRBV28 to TRBJ1-2; D might be TRBD1 (5 bases). The CDR3 contains 13 residues. V lost 6 bases and J lost 5, with 13 bases in between. Germline CDR1 MDHEN, CDR2 SYDVKM. The CDR3 protein is CASSPDSPYGYTF. The CDR3 DNA sequence: TGTGCCAGCAGCCCCGACAGCCCGTATGGCTACACCTTC.

This rearrangement joins TRBV7-9 to TRBJ1-6; 9 bases are a match to TRBD1. The CDR3 has 15 residues. From germline, CDR1 is SEHNR and CDR2 FQNEAQ (reference sequence). The J segment lost 7 bases and the V segment lost 4 bases, leaving 5 bases of the junction unmatched. DNA for the CDR3: TGTGCCAGCAGCTCATCCGGGACAGGGAATTCACCCCTCCACTTT. Translated, it gives CASSSSGTGNSPLHF.

The rearrangement uses TRBV27 and TRBJ2-1, with 12 nucleotides matching TRBD2. There are 18 residues in the CDR3. In germline, CDR1 is MNHEY, CDR2 SMNVEV (reference sequence). Trimming at V came to 3 bases and at J to 2 bases, leaving 8 bases not matched to a gene. The CDR3 protein is CASSFLARLAGAYNEQFF. CDR3 sequence (DNA): TGTGCCAGCAGTTTCCTCGCCCGACTAGCGGGAGCCTACAATGAGCAGTTCTTC.

This sequence joins TRBV5-4 and TRBJ1-4; weak D call: TRBD1 (6 bases). Trimming removed 0 bases from V and 7 bases from J, with 13 bases in between. This CDR3 has 15 amino acids. Germline V lookup: CDR1 SGHNT, CDR2 YYREEE (reference sequence). CDR3 DNA: TGTGCCAGCAGCTTGGCACGGGGGGCAGGTGAAAAACTGTTTTTT. It is translated as CASSLARGAGEKLFF.